The 30 T cell receptor beta chains reported below all come from one sample, sequenced in a study of T cell repertoires in cytomegalovirus infection. TCRdb re-called the reads through MiXCR, storing one row per CDR3 protein. The table includes 800,000 to 950,000 distinct CDR3 sequences, approximately 29% detected once. Antigens of these TCRs are unknown. The starting material was cultured CD8+ T cells from PBMCs, obtained from culture after CMV antigen stimulation. The receptor source for this set is a human donor in good health (CMV status not recorded). Some clones in this sample may be carry-over from other donors' samples.

The V call is TRBV7-2, the J call TRBJ1-1; D may be TRBD1 (6 bases). The germline V gene has CDR1 SGHTA and CDR2 FQGNSA. V was trimmed by 3 bases and J by 3 bases, leaving 11 bases between them. The CDR3 consists of 14 residues. The DNA of the CDR3 is TGTGCCAGCAGCTTGAAGGACAGTTACACTGAAGCTTTCTTT. Translation: CASSLKDSYTEAFF.

The chain uses TRBV2 and TRBJ1-1; 8 bases fit TRBD1. This CDR3 is 17 amino acids long. J gave up 3 bases and V 4 bases, and 13 bases lay outside the gene matches. Germline CDR1 SNHLY, CDR2 FYNNEI. The DNA for the CDR3 is TGTGCCAGCAGTGTAGGGGCAGGGGGCGCGTGGGACACTGAAGCTTTCTTT. Its translation: CASSVGAGGAWDTEAFF.

The chain employs TRBV7-2 and TRBJ1-1; 9 nucleotides match TRBD1. This CDR3 comprises 16 residues. J lost 2 bases, V lost 4 bases, and 8 bases had no gene match. Per the germline V gene, CDR1 is SGHTA and CDR2 is FQGNSA. The CDR3 DNA follows: TGTGCCAGCAGCTGGCCGGGGACAGGGTCTAACACTGAAGCTTTCTTT. Amino acid sequence: CASSWPGTGSNTEAFF.

The chain uses TRBV7-9 and TRBJ2-7; D gene ambiguous. Trimming took 6 bases from V and 6 from J, leaving 12 bases between them. Germline V gene lookup returns CDR1 SEHNR and CDR2 FQNEAQ (reference sequence). The CDR3 has 12 residues. The CDR3 sequence: CASSPQVPEQYF. Written as DNA, the CDR3 is TGTGCCAGCAGTCCCCAGGTCCCCGAGCAGTACTTC.

The rearrangement uses TRBV27 and TRBJ2-3, with D unresolved. Deletions cut 3 bases from V and 5 bases from J, with 15 bases between. CDR1 is MNHEY, CDR2 SMNVEV, per germline (reference sequence). CDR3 length: 15 residues. The CDR3: CASSFPGTALDTQYF. CDR3 DNA: TGTGCCAGCAGTTTCCCCGGTACCGCATTAGATACGCAGTATTTT.

V gene TRBV9 combines with J gene TRBJ1-2, with D perhaps matching TRBD1 (6 bases). Germline V gene data show CDR1 as SGDLS and CDR2 as YYNGEE. The CDR3 has 14 residues. With 4 bases removed from V and 3 bases from J, the gap between germline ends came to 13 bases. This chain's CDR3 is CASSFRTDDYGYTF. CDR3 nucleotide sequence: TGTGCCAGCAGCTTTCGGACAGATGACTATGGCTACACCTTC.

The table lists this clonotype with many counts. The chain has TRBV4-1 and TRBJ2-1; TRBD2 matches at 8 bases. The CDR3 has 13 amino acids. The germline CDR1 and CDR2 sequences are MGHRA and YSYEKL. J lost 10 bases, V lost 4 bases, and 6 bases had no gene match. CDR3 coding DNA: TGCGCCAGCAGCCCCGGGAGCGGGGGAGAGCAGTTCTTC. Translating gives CASSPGSGGEQFF.

The chain recombines TRBV2 with TRBJ1-1; D is unresolved. V lost 6 bases, J lost 6 bases, and 20 bases lay in between. The length of the CDR3 is 15 residues. The germline gives CDR1 SNHLY, CDR2 FYNNEI. CDR3 nucleotides: TGTGCCAGCAGCCAAAAGGGCTTGTGGCTCCCTGAAGCTTTCTTT. It encodes CASSQKGLWLPEAFF.

The gene calls are TRBV20-1 and TRBJ2-1; 13 bases are shared with TRBD2. V gave up 5 bases and J gave up 8 bases; unmatched junction bases: 9. Germline CDR1 is DFQATT and CDR2 is SNEGSKA (reference sequence). The CDR3 length is 15 residues. CDR3 protein: CSAGSPGLAGYEQFF. As DNA, the CDR3 is TGCAGTGCTGGCTCCCCGGGACTAGCGGGGTATGAGCAGTTCTTC.

The rearrangement joins TRBV29-1 to TRBJ1-1; D is undetermined. The V end lost 3 bases, the J end lost 6 bases, and 14 bases lay between the germline ends. Germline V lookup: CDR1 SQVTM, CDR2 ANQGSEA. The CDR3 contains 13 residues. The CDR3 DNA follows: TGCAGCGTTGAGGGTTTGGAGGAAGCTGAAGCTTTCTTT. It specifies CSVEGLEEAEAFF.

This chain connects TRBV6-5 to TRBJ2-2; D is possibly TRBD2 (7 bases). Trimming removed 7 bases from V and 3 bases from J, with 18 bases in between. Germline V gene sequence: CDR1 MNHEY, CDR2 SVGAGI. The CDR3 sequence is 16 residues long. CDR3 in DNA: TGTGCCAGCATGTCGGGGGGCGGGATGGACACCGGGGAGCTGTTTTTT. This codes for CASMSGGGMDTGELFF.

This chain joins TRBV7-6 and TRBJ1-1; D might be TRBD1 (5 bases). Per germline, CDR1 SGHVS and CDR2 FNYEAQ. The CDR3 is 15 amino acids. V gave up 5 bases and J gave up 2 bases, with 15 bases separating them. The CDR3 reads CASSGLWGTNTEAFF. The CDR3 coding sequence is TGTGCCAGCAGCGGTCTTTGGGGCACCAACACTGAAGCTTTCTTT.

This clonotype was picked up one time. The V gene is TRBV6-5, the J gene TRBJ2-3; possible D gene TRBD1, 5 bases. V gave up 2 bases and J gave up 4 bases, with 13 bases separating them. The CDR3 is 15 residues long. CDR1 and CDR2 (germline): MNHEY, SVGAGI. CDR3: CASSYVGPVADTQYF. The CDR3 DNA reads as TGTGCCAGCAGTTACGTGGGGCCGGTGGCAGATACGCAGTATTTT.

At least ten counts were recorded for this clonotype. The V gene is TRBV7-2, the J gene TRBJ2-5, with a weak D call TRBD2 (6 bases). Germline-derived CDR1 and CDR2 are SGHTA and FQGNSA. V gave up 5 bases and J gave up 1 base, with 14 bases separating them. The CDR3 consists of 15 residues. The CDR3 here is CASSPRTNLQETQYF. The CDR3 coding sequence is TGTGCCAGCAGCCCCCGGACTAACCTCCAAGAGACCCAGTACTTC.

This clonotype was seen more than once but under ten times. V and J are TRBV19 and TRBJ2-1; TRBD1 matches at 9 bases. The CDR3 contains 18 residues. J was trimmed by 1 base and V by 5 bases; bases with no gene match: 12. Germline V gene sequence: CDR1 LNHDA, CDR2 SQIVND (reference sequence). CDR3 in DNA: TGTGCCAGTAGTCACACCGGGACAGGGAAAGGGTCCTACAATGAGCAGTTCTTC. It encodes CASSHTGTGKGSYNEQFF. Together with reference TRBV19 and TRBJ2-1, the CDR3 gives the full variable domain: DGGITQSPKYLFRKEGQNVTLSCEQNLNHDAMYWYRQDPGQGLRLIYYSQIVNDFQKGDIAEGYSVSREKKESFPLTVTSAQKNPTAFYLCASSHTGTGKGSYNEQFFGPGTRLTVL.

This clonotype was detected a few times. V gene TRBV27 combines with J gene TRBJ1-2, with 9 positions matching TRBD1. This CDR3 contains 13 residues. Trimming removed 7 bases from V and 6 bases from J; junction bases left unmatched: 6. CDR1 is MNHEY, CDR2 SMNVEV, per germline (reference sequence). The CDR3 bases are TGTGCCAGCAAAGGGACAGGGTTGGATGGCTACACCTTC. Translation: CASKGTGLDGYTF.

To note about this clonotype: At one end the junction does not follow the germline gene, possibly because of a read error. V gene TRBV27 combines with J gene TRBJ1-5, with 8 positions matching TRBD1. The CDR3 sequence is 19 residues long. CDR1 is MNHEY and CDR2 is SMNVEV in the germline V gene (reference sequence). The CDR3 DNA reads as TGTGTCAGCAGTTCCCCCCCAATCTCGGACAGGGTTGTCAATCAGCCCCAGCATTTT. Encoded protein: CVSSSPPISDRVVNQPQHF.

The V gene is TRBV14, the J gene TRBJ2-2, with 8 positions matching TRBD2. Germline V gene data show CDR1 as SGHDN and CDR2 as FVKESK. V trimming: 1 base; J trimming: 4 bases; junction bases outside the gene matches: 5. The CDR3 consists of 16 residues. This CDR3 reads CASSQAIGGATGELFF. Written as DNA, the CDR3 is TGTGCCAGCAGCCAAGCCATCGGGGGGGCCACCGGGGAGCTGTTTTTT.

Remarks on this clonotype: This may be a read error: a much more frequent sequence differs by one nucleotide. This sequence joins TRBV2 and TRBJ1-1; 8 positions agree with TRBD1. J lost 7 bases, V lost 4 bases, and 11 bases had no gene match. The germline CDR1 and CDR2 sequences are SNHLY and FYNNEI. This CDR3 is built from 15 residues. CDR3 sequence: CASSVPDRDWDEAFF. The CDR3 region has the DNA TGTGCCAGCAGTGTGCCGGACAGGGATTGGGATGAAGCTTTCTTT.

This clonotype was seen ten or more times. The chain combines TRBV12-3 or TRBV12-4 with TRBJ2-6; a weak D match, TRBD2 (6 bases). Trimming removed 5 bases at V and 3 bases at J, with 20 bases between. The CDR3 totals 18 residues. This CDR3 reads CASSPNLRAGHGANVLTF. The DNA for the CDR3 is TGTGCCAGCAGTCCAAACCTCCGGGCGGGGCATGGGGCCAACGTCCTGACTTTC.

In DNA, the CDR3 is TGTGCCACCAGTGATTATGGGGGGGCCGGGGAGCTGTTTTTT. It codes for CATSDYGGAGELFF. V gene TRBV24-1 combines with J gene TRBJ2-2; 7 positions match TRBD2. Per germline, CDR1 KGHDR and CDR2 SFDVKD. Trimming at V came to 2 bases and at J to 6 bases, leaving 2 bases not matched to a gene. CDR3 length: 14 residues.

This clonotype appeared a few times. This rearrangement joins TRBV7-9 to TRBJ2-7, with D unresolved. CDR1 and CDR2 (germline): SEHNR, FQNEAQ (reference sequence). This CDR3 is built from 14 residues. V lost 8 bases and J 1 base, leaving 15 bases between the germline ends. CDR3 bases: TGTGCCAGCCCCCCGGAAGGGTCTTCCTACGAGCAGTACTTC. As protein: CASPPEGSSYEQYF.

This clonotype was observed many times. J is TRBJ2-2 and V is TRBV6-1; TRBD1 might be the D (6 bases). Trimming pared 6 bases from V and 2 bases from J, leaving 13 bases between. This CDR3 contains 15 residues. Germline V gives CDR1 MNHNS, CDR2 SASEGT. CDR3 residues: CASSDRWINTGELFF. The CDR3 DNA sequence: TGTGCCAGCAGCGACAGGTGGATCAACACCGGGGAGCTGTTTTTT.

The chain recombines TRBV27 with TRBJ1-2; no clear D. The CDR3 sequence is 13 residues long. Germline V gives CDR1 MNHEY, CDR2 SMNVEV (reference sequence). V lost 5 bases to trimming and J lost 5 bases, with 12 bases between them. The chain's CDR3 is CASSRSQIYGYTF. The CDR3, as DNA: TGTGCCAGCAGTAGGTCACAAATATATGGCTACACCTTC.

As concerns this clonotype: At one end, the junction sequence differs from germline, possibly due to a read error. The chain recombines TRBV27 with TRBJ2-5; D gene unclear. The CDR3 length is 13 residues. Germline V gives CDR1 MNHEY, CDR2 SMNVEV (reference sequence). CDR3 residues: CTSSLIARETQYF. For the CDR3, the DNA is TGTACCAGCAGTTTGATAGCACGAGAGACCCAGTACTTC.

This chain connects TRBV7-9 to TRBJ1-4, with D tentatively TRBD1 (6 bases). The germline V gene has CDR1 SEHNR and CDR2 FQNEAQ (reference sequence). V shed 4 bases and J shed 6 bases, with 12 bases lying between them. This CDR3 has 14 amino acids. The CDR3: CASSSEGGYEKLFF. CDR3 DNA: TGTGCCAGCAGCTCTGAGGGGGGCTATGAAAAACTGTTTTTT.

This clonotype was seen more than once but under ten times. This chain uses TRBV10-2 with TRBJ2-5, with 13 bases fitting TRBD2. This CDR3 contains 17 residues. Germline CDR1 reads WSHSY; CDR2 reads SAAADI. V trimming: 2 bases; J trimming: 5 bases; junction bases outside the gene matches: 8. CDR3 sequence: CASSEPGLAGVEETQYF. As DNA, the CDR3 is TGCGCCAGCAGTGAGCCCGGACTAGCGGGGGTGGAGGAGACCCAGTACTTC.

This clonotype was counted ten times or more. The chain couples TRBV7-9 to TRBJ2-1, with 10 bases fitting TRBD2. The CDR3 sequence is 16 residues long. V was pared by 0 bases and J by 6 bases, with 5 bases of the junction left unmatched. Germline CDR1 and CDR2: SEHNR and FQNEAQ (reference sequence). CDR3 sequence (DNA): TGTGCCAGCAGCTTAGCTACGGGGACTAGCGCCAATGAGCAGTTCTTC. It yields the protein CASSLATGTSANEQFF.

There are a few counts of this clonotype. The gene calls are TRBV6-6 and TRBJ1-5; maybe TRBD1 (6 bases). Germline CDR1 MNHNY, CDR2 SVGAGI (reference sequence). V was cut by 5 bases and J by 0 bases, with 11 bases left in between. This CDR3 has 15 amino acids. CDR3 region: CASSNGQYSNQPQHF. The DNA of the CDR3 is TGTGCCAGCAGTAACGGACAGTATAGCAATCAGCCCCAGCATTTT.

This clonotype was seen only a few times. The V call is TRBV27, the J call TRBJ2-6, with 8 positions matching TRBD1. Germline CDR1 MNHEY, CDR2 SMNVEV (reference sequence). After removal of 8 bases from V and 4 bases from J, the junction contained 13 bases not matched to a gene. The CDR3 has 17 residues. The CDR3 loop reads CASGWDRTPSGANVLTF. CDR3 coding DNA: TGTGCCAGCGGGTGGGACAGGACCCCTTCCGGGGCCAACGTCCTGACTTTC.